The rows below give T cell receptor beta chains drawn from one sample of a study of shared T cell receptors in the human thymus. Libraries were prepared by immunoSEQ multiplex PCR; TCRdb keeps only in-frame clonotypes and omits some of them. The data hold approximately 580,000 clones, with about four fifths observed a single time. A further study also used this sample, focusing on human thymus T cells.

Material for sequencing was thymocytes. These receptors were collected from a boy less than two years old with a congenital heart defect. Each CDR3 is given with its conserved first and last residue. The order of the fields is J gene, D gene, V gene, clone size, CDR3 DNA, CDR3 protein. The D gene is left open where the match is weak. Clone size is stated in some rows and not others, as once, few, many or a class when expanded.

j_call: TRBJ1-2; d_call: TRBD1; v_call: TRBV6-5; clone_size: -; cdr3_nt: TGTGCCAGCAGCAGCTCCGACAGGGCCTATGGCTACACCTTC; cdr3_aa: CASSSSDRAYGYTF
j_call: TRBJ2-7; d_call: -; v_call: TRBV30; clone_size: -; cdr3_nt: TGTGCCTGGACCCATTGGCAGCGGCGCTCCTACGAGCAGTACTTC; cdr3_aa: CAWTHWQRRSYEQYF
j_call: TRBJ1-4; d_call: TRBD1; v_call: TRBV5-3; clone_size: few; cdr3_nt: TGTGCCAGAAGCTTGGCCGGGACAGCGGCAACTAATGAAAAACTGTTTTTT; cdr3_aa: CARSLAGTAATNEKLFF
j_call: TRBJ2-7; d_call: -; v_call: TRBV30; clone_size: -; cdr3_nt: TGTGCCTGGAGTGTTGAGGGGGTCGGAATATCCTACGAGCAGTACTTC; cdr3_aa: CAWSVEGVGISYEQYF
j_call: TRBJ1-4; d_call: -; v_call: TRBV28; clone_size: few; cdr3_nt: TGTGCCAGCAGTTTGCTCGGAGGTAATGAAAAACTGTTTTTT; cdr3_aa: CASSLLGGNEKLFF
j_call: TRBJ1-1; d_call: -; v_call: TRBV6-1; clone_size: -; cdr3_nt: TGTGCCAGCAGTGGGCTGGCTGATACAATGAACACTGAAGCTTTCTTT; cdr3_aa: CASSGLADTMNTEAFF
j_call: TRBJ2-7; d_call: -; v_call: TRBV6-5; clone_size: -; cdr3_nt: TGTGCCAGCAGCTTGAGGGTTGCCTACGAGCAGTACTTC; cdr3_aa: CASSLRVAYEQYF
j_call: TRBJ2-3; d_call: -; v_call: TRBV7-9; clone_size: -; cdr3_nt: TGTGCCAGCACCTCCACACCGGGAGAAACCACAGATACGCAGTATTTT; cdr3_aa: CASTSTPGETTDTQYF
j_call: TRBJ1-1; d_call: -; v_call: TRBV25-1; clone_size: once; cdr3_nt: TGTGCCACCGAGGAGAACACTGAAGCTTTCTTT; cdr3_aa: CATEENTEAFF
j_call: TRBJ2-1; d_call: TRBD2; v_call: TRBV5-6; clone_size: -; cdr3_nt: TGTGCCAGCAGCTCGAGGACTAGCGGGAGTGGTGAGCAGTTCTTC; cdr3_aa: CASSSRTSGSGEQFF
j_call: TRBJ2-3; d_call: TRBD1; v_call: TRBV18; clone_size: -; cdr3_nt: TGTGCCAGCTCACCAGGGACAGGGGGCACAGATACGCAGTATTTT; cdr3_aa: CASSPGTGGTDTQYF
j_call: TRBJ1-2; d_call: TRBD1; v_call: TRBV7-6; clone_size: -; cdr3_nt: TGTGCCAGCAGCTTATCAGGGGGAGCTAACTATGGCTACACCTTC; cdr3_aa: CASSLSGGANYGYTF
j_call: TRBJ2-6; d_call: -; v_call: TRBV5-8; clone_size: -; cdr3_nt: TGTGCCAGCAGCTCCCAGGGTCTGCCGTTAAGCTCTGGGGCCAACGTCCTGACTTTC; cdr3_aa: CASSSQGLPLSSGANVLTF
j_call: TRBJ2-3; d_call: TRBD2; v_call: TRBV20-1; clone_size: -; cdr3_nt: TGCAGTGCCCGGACTAGGTATTTT; cdr3_aa: CSARTRYF
j_call: TRBJ2-7; d_call: -; v_call: TRBV2; clone_size: -; cdr3_nt: TGTGCCAGCAGAGGACGGGACACCCTTTCATCGGGCGAGCAGTACTTC; cdr3_aa: CASRGRDTLSSGEQYF
j_call: TRBJ2-7; d_call: -; v_call: TRBV7-2; clone_size: -; cdr3_nt: TGTGCCAGCAGCCCCTACTCCGGGACTACAGGGCAGGAGCAGTACTTC; cdr3_aa: CASSPYSGTTGQEQYF
j_call: TRBJ2-7; d_call: TRBD1; v_call: TRBV4-1; clone_size: -; cdr3_nt: TGCGCCAGCAGCCAAGACAGGGGGCGGGAGCAGTACTTC; cdr3_aa: CASSQDRGREQYF
j_call: TRBJ1-4; d_call: TRBD1; v_call: TRBV2; clone_size: -; cdr3_nt: TGTGCCAGCAGATTCACAGGGGAACGGGAAAAACTGTTTTTT; cdr3_aa: CASRFTGEREKLFF
j_call: TRBJ1-1; d_call: -; v_call: TRBV28; clone_size: -; cdr3_nt: TGTGCCAGCAGTTTAGGAGACAAAGGGGATAGTTCGGGCACTGAAGCTTTCTTT; cdr3_aa: CASSLGDKGDSSGTEAFF
j_call: TRBJ1-1; d_call: TRBD1; v_call: TRBV6-5; clone_size: -; cdr3_nt: TGTGCCAGCAAGTATCCAGGGGGCGAGACTGAAGCTTTCTTT; cdr3_aa: CASKYPGGETEAFF
j_call: TRBJ2-3; d_call: TRBD2; v_call: TRBV25-1; clone_size: -; cdr3_nt: TGTGCCAGCAGTGAAAGCGGGAGCCCCTTCACAGATACGCAGTATTTT; cdr3_aa: CASSESGSPFTDTQYF
j_call: TRBJ2-7; d_call: -; v_call: TRBV11-3; clone_size: -; cdr3_nt: TGTGCCAGCAGCTTAGAGGCACGCGGGATCTACGAGCAGTACTTC; cdr3_aa: CASSLEARGIYEQYF
j_call: TRBJ2-7; d_call: -; v_call: TRBV4-1; clone_size: -; cdr3_nt: TGCGCCAGCAGCCAAGATAGGGGGACTACCTATGAGCAGTACTTC; cdr3_aa: CASSQDRGTTYEQYF
j_call: TRBJ2-1; d_call: TRBD2; v_call: TRBV11-3; clone_size: -; cdr3_nt: TGTGCCAGCAGCCCGGGACTAGCGGGAGGGTCAAATGAGCAGTTCTTC; cdr3_aa: CASSPGLAGGSNEQFF
j_call: TRBJ1-1; d_call: TRBD1; v_call: TRBV25-1; clone_size: -; cdr3_nt: TGTGCCAGCAGACAGGGGGACACTGAAGCTTTCTTT; cdr3_aa: CASRQGDTEAFF
j_call: TRBJ2-5; d_call: -; v_call: TRBV5-6; clone_size: -; cdr3_nt: TGTGCCAGCAGTCGGCTAGAGGAGACCCAGTACTTC; cdr3_aa: CASSRLEETQYF
j_call: TRBJ2-4; d_call: TRBD2; v_call: TRBV2; clone_size: -; cdr3_nt: TGTGCCAGCACCCAGGGACTAGCCCTAGCCAAAAACATTCAGTACTTC; cdr3_aa: CASTQGLALAKNIQYF
j_call: TRBJ1-1; d_call: -; v_call: TRBV15; clone_size: -; cdr3_nt: TGTGCCACCAGCAGACACACAGGGAGGGGGGTAGGGACTGAAGCTTTCTTT; cdr3_aa: CATSRHTGRGVGTEAFF
j_call: TRBJ2-6; d_call: TRBD2; v_call: TRBV30; clone_size: once; cdr3_nt: TGTGCCTGGGGGCGGGGGTCTGGGGCCAACGTCCTGACTTTC; cdr3_aa: CAWGRGSGANVLTF
j_call: TRBJ1-1; d_call: TRBD1; v_call: TRBV28; clone_size: -; cdr3_nt: TGTGCCAGCAGTTCGGGACAGGCCACGAACACTGAAGCTTTCTTT; cdr3_aa: CASSSGQATNTEAFF
j_call: TRBJ2-3; d_call: TRBD2; v_call: TRBV28; clone_size: -; cdr3_nt: TGTGCCAGCAGTTTCCCCAGGCACATAGCGGGAGTCACCCCAGATACGCAGTATTTT; cdr3_aa: CASSFPRHIAGVTPDTQYF